The 5 T cell receptor beta chains presented below share a single source sample, sequenced in a study of monozygotic twins with inflammatory bowel disease. Reprocessing the 5' RACE reads, TCRdb reports a single entry for every CDR3 protein and omits DNA. Its listing shows over 200,000 distinct CDR3 sequences. Sequenced input: blood. Every receptor here comes from a human donor with ulcerative colitis or Crohn's disease, or a healthy co-twin of an affected twin (not recorded which).

This chain joins TRBV19 and TRBJ2-7; there is no DNA to check the TCRdb D call of TRBD1. Per the germline V gene, CDR1 is LNHDA and CDR2 is SQIVND (reference sequence). This CDR3 is built from 15 residues. This CDR3 reads CASSIGTGTLGEQYF. The variable domain in full, with the rest retrieved from reference TRBV19 and TRBJ2-7, is DGGITQSPKYLFRKEGQNVTLSCEQNLNHDAMYWYRQDPGQGLRLIYYSQIVNDFQKGDIAEGYSVSREKKESFPLTVTSAQKNPTAFYLCASSIGTGTLGEQYFGPGTRLTVT.

This sequence joins TRBV6-6 and TRBJ1-6; absent DNA, TCRdb's TRBD1 call cannot be checked. Germline loops: CDR1 MNHNY, CDR2 SVGAGI (reference sequence). This CDR3 has 14 amino acids. The CDR3 reads CASSTGQGPSPLHF.

This chain uses TRBV7-3 with TRBJ1-6. The germline CDR1 and CDR2 sequences are SGHTA and FQGTGA. The CDR3 is made up of 14 amino acids. CDR3 region: CASSLGGRNSPLHF.

The chain carries TRBV5-5 and TRBJ1-6; without DNA, the TCRdb call of TRBD1 cannot be checked. The CDR3 is 15 amino acids. Germline V gene sequence: CDR1 SGHKS, CDR2 YYEKEE (reference sequence). This CDR3 reads CASSLGQGGNSPLHF.

This chain connects TRBV4-3 to TRBJ2-3; TCRdb designates TRBD2, a call that cannot be tested without DNA. The CDR3 is 16 amino acids. Germline V gene sequence: CDR1 LGHNA, CDR2 YSLEER. The CDR3 is CASSQGILAGTDTQYF.